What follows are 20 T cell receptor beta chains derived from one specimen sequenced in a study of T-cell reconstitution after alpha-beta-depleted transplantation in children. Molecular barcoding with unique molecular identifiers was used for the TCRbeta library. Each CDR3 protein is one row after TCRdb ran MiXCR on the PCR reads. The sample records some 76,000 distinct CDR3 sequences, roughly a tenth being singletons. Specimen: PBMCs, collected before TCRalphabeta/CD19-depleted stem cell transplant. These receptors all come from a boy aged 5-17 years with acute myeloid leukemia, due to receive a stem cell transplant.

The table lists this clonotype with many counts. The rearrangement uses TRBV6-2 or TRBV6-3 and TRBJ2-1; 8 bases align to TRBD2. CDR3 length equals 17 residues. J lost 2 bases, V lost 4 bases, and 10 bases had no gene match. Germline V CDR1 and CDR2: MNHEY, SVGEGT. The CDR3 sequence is CASSFSRAGGTYNEQFF. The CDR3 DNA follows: TGTGCCAGCAGTTTTTCACGGGCGGGAGGCACCTACAATGAGCAGTTCTTC.

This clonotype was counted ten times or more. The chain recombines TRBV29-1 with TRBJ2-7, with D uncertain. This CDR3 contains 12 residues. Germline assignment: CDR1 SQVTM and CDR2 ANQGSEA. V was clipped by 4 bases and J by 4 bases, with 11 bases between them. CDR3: CSVGVSSYEQYF. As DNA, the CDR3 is TGCAGCGTTGGTGTCTCATCATACGAGCAGTACTTC.

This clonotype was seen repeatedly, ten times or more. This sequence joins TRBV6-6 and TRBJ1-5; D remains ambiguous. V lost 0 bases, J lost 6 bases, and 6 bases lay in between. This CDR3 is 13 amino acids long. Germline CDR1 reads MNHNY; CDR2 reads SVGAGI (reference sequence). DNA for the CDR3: TGTGCCAGCAGTTACTCGAAGATTCAGCCCCAGCATTTT. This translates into CASSYSKIQPQHF.

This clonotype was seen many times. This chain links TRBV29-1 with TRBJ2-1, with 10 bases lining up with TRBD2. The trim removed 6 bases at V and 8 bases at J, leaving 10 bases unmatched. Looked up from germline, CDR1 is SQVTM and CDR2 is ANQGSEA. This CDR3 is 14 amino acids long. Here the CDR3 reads CSVPGVAGGYEQFF. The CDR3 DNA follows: TGCAGCGTCCCCGGGGTAGCGGGAGGCTATGAGCAGTTCTTC.

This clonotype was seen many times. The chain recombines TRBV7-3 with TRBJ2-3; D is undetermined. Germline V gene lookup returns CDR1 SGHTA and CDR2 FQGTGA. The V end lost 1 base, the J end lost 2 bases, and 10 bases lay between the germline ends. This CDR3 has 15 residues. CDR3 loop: CASSLNLGFTDTQYF. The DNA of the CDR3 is TGTGCCAGCAGCTTAAATTTGGGGTTCACAGATACGCAGTATTTT.

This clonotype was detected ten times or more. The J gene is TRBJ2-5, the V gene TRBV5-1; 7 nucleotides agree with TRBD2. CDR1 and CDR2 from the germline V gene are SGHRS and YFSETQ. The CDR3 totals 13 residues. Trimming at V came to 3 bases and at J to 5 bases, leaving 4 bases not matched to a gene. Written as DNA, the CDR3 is TGCGCCAGCAGCTCGACTAGCCAGGAGACCCAGTACTTC. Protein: CASSSTSQETQYF.

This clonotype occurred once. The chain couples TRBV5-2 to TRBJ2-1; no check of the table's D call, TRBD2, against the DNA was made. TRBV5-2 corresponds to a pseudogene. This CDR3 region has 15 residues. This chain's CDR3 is CAMGPRALSYNEQFF. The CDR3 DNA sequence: TGTGCCATGGGCCCACGAGCGCTCTCCTACAATGAGCAGTTCTTC.

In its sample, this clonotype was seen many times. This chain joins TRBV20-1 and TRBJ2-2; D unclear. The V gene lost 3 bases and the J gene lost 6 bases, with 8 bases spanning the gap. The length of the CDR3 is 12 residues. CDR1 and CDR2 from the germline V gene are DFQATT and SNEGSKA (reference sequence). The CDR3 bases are TGCAGTGCTAGCCGCGCCTCCGGGGAGCTGTTTTTT. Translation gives CSASRASGELFF.

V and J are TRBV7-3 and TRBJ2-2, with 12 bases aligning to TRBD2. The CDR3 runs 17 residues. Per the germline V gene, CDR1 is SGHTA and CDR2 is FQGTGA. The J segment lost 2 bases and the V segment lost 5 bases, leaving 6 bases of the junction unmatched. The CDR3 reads CASSPGLAGINTGELFF. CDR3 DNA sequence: TGTGCCAGCAGCCCCGGACTAGCGGGGATTAACACCGGGGAGCTGTTTTTT.

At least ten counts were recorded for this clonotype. This CDR3 reads CAISESTFALSTGELFF. In DNA, the CDR3 is TGTGCCATCAGTGAGTCGACTTTCGCGCTGAGCACCGGGGAGCTGTTTTTT. This sequence joins TRBV10-3 and TRBJ2-2; no clear D gene. CDR3 length equals 17 residues. CDR1 and CDR2 (germline): ENHRY, SYGVKD. Trimming took off 0 bases at V and 4 bases at J, with 15 bases between the two ends.

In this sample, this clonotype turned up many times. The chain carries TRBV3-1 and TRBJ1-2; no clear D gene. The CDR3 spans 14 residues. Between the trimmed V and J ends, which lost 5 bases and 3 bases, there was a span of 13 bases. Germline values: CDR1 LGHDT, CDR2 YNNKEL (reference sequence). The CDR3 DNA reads TGTGCCAGCAGCGAAGCAGGTTTTCACTATGGCTACACCTTC. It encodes CASSEAGFHYGYTF.

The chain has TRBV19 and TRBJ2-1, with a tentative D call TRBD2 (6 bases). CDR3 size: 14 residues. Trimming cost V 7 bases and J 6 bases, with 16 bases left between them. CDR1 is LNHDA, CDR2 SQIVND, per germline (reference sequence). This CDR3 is CASTHKGGINEQFF. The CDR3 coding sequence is TGTGCCAGTACCCATAAAGGAGGGATCAATGAGCAGTTCTTC.

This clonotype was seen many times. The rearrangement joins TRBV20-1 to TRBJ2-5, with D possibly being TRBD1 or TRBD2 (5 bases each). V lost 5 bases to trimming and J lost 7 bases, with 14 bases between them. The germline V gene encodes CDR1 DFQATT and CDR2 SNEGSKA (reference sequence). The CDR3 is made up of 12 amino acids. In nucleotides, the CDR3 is TGCAGTGCTTATACTAGGCAGGGGACCCAGTACTTC. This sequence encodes CSAYTRQGTQYF.

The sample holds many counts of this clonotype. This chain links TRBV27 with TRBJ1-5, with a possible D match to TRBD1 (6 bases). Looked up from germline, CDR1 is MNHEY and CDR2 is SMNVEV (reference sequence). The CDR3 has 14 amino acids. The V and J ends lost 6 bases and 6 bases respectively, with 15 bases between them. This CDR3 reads CASRTGGAGQPQHF. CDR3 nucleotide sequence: TGTGCCAGCAGGACCGGGGGGGCAGGTCAGCCCCAGCATTTT.

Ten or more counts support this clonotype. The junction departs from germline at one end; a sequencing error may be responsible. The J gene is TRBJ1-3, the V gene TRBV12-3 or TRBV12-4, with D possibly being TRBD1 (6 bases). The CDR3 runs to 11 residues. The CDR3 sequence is CASSRNRGPNF. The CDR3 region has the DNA TGTGCCAGCAGTCGAAATCGGGGGCCCAATTTT.

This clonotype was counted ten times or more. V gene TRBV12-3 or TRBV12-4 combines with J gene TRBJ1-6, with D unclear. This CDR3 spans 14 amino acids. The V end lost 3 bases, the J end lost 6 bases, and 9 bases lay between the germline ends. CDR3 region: CASSLRASNSPLHF. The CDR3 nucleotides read TGTGCCAGCAGTTTGCGGGCTTCTAATTCACCCCTCCACTTT.

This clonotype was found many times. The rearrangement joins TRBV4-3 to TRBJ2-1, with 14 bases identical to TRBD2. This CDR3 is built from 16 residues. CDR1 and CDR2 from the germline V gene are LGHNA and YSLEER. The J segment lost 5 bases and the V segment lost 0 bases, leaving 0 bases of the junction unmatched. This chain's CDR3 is CASSQEGLAGDNEQFF. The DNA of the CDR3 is TGCGCCAGCAGCCAAGAGGGACTAGCGGGGGACAATGAGCAGTTCTTC.

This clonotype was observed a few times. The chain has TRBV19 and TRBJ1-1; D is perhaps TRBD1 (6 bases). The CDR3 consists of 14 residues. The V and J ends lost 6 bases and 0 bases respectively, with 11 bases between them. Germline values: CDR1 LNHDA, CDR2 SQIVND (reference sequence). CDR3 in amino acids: CASRSGQLNTEAFF. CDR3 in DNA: TGTGCCAGTAGGAGCGGACAGTTGAACACTGAAGCTTTCTTT.

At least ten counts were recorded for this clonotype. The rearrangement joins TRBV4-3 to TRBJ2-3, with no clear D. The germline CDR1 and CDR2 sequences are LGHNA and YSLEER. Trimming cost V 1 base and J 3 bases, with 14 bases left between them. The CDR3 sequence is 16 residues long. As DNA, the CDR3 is TGCGCCAGCAGCCAAGGACCCAAAGGTTCTACAGATACGCAGTATTTT. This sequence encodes CASSQGPKGSTDTQYF.

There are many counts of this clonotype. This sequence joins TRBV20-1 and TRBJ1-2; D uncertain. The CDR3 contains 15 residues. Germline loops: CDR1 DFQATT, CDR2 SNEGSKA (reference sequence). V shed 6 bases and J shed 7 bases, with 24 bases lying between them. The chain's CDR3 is CSANQAGAKRTGYTF. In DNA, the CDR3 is TGCAGTGCCAACCAAGCGGGCGCCAAAAGGACTGGCTACACCTTC.